The present TCR beta chain was sequenced within a study of identical twins (dated by TCRdb to the mid-2010s). As for the study more broadly: The study deep-sequenced TCR alpha and beta repertoires from monozygotic twins, unrelated adults of various ages and cord blood to test whether fetal clonotypes persist. To rule out contamination, replicate twin experiments were performed at different times with different library preparation protocols.

Every donor was a healthy Caucasian. Three pairs of female monozygotic twins, all aged roughly 18 to 29 years, made up the twin cohort. Peripheral blood mononuclear cells were used as the source from which RNA for TCR libraries was isolated. Per the germline V gene, MNHNS is the CDR1 and SASEGT is the CDR2. The CDR3 spans 14 residues, from the cysteine through the phenylalanine. Of the read, only the CDR3 DNA is kept; its 42 bases are in frame from base 1. Trimming at the junction amounts to 6 bases on V and 8 bases on J, and the germline ends lie 19 bases apart. A remark on this clonotype: The target of this receptor is not known. Per-base quality was not reported, and no clone a single base away is much larger than it.

General findings and caveats noted by the study authors: Abundant cord blood beta clonotypes carried fewer insertions; young adult naive repertoires showed a weaker similar trend, while memory repertoires showed none. Because the same donors could not be followed over many years, conclusions were based on cross-sectional statistical analysis. Excess twin sharing in beta out-of-frame sequences was weaker because fewer shared sequences lowered the signal-to-noise ratio. Recombination models systematically underestimated out-of-frame TCR alpha sharing in monozygotic twins but agreed with sharing between unrelated individuals. Zero-insertion analyses could be partly confounded by invariant T cells such as MAIT and iNKT, although diverse VJ usage argued against such confounding for most clonotypes. Out-of-frame TCR alpha sequences shared between twins showed an excess of low generation-probability sequences compared with coincidental sharing between unrelated individuals.

Preparation of the library involved 5' RACE. The instrument was an Illumina HiSeq 2000. A universal primer binding site was introduced by template switching, and a unique molecular identifier was present in the final cDNA, enabling accurate counting of TCR cDNA molecules. First-strand cDNA for TCR alpha and beta chains was synthesized from specific primers in the conserved constant-segment region. Each cDNA library was double barcoded, with a SMART-Mk sample barcode plus Illumina barcodes, to control for contamination. TruSeq adapter sequences and Illumina sample barcodes were added in two successive PCR steps. The Illumina HiSeq platform was used with custom primers to sequence TCR alpha and beta cDNA libraries. In the source study's methods: Unique molecular identifiers were extracted from raw reads with MiGEC, and CDR3 positions were determined with MiXCR. Recombination models were inferred per individual with the repgenHMM and IGoR tools using an EM algorithm. Shared clonotype analysis was performed with the tcR package in R, normalizing sharing by the product of cloneset sizes. To study raw recombination free of thymic and clonal selection effects, out-of-frame nonproductive sequences were analyzed. Using fastp trimming at Q25 and MiXCR clonotype assembly, TCRdb reanalyzed the public sequencing data and kept in-frame beta chains. Records with the same CDR3 protein are collapsed into one entry carrying the most frequent genes and DNA. These V and J calls originate from TCRdb's pipeline instead of the authors' own analysis. This sample lists hundreds of thousands of distinct CDR3 sequences; roughly 12% were detected once. Of the sample, around 1.5% falls within the top ten clones.

The sample was also linked to a second study, of yellow fever vaccine responses in identical twins. Per that second paper: According to the authors, the vaccine-induced T cell response in identical twins seemed to be partly convergent and partly specific to each individual. In identical twins, the study followed T cell clones that responded to the vaccine with precision.

Sequenced input: PBMCs. The rearrangement combines TRBV6-1 with TRBJ1-2; there is no confident call for the D gene. The source is a woman aged 18-29 years in good health. The DNA sequence follows: TGTGCCAGCAGCCCCGGCCCGGCGATGGGGGGCTACACCTTC. This encodes CASSPGPAMGGYTF.